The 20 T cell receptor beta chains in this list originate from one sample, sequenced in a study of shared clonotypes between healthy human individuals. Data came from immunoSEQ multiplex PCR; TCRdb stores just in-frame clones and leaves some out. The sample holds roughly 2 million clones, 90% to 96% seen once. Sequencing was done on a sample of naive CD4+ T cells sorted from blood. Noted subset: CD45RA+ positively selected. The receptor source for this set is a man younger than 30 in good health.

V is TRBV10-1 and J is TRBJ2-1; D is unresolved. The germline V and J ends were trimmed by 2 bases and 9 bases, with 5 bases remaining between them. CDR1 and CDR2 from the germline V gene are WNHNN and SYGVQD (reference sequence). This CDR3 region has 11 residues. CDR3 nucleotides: TGCGCCAGCAGTGAGGGGATTGAGCAGTTCTTC. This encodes CASSEGIEQFF.

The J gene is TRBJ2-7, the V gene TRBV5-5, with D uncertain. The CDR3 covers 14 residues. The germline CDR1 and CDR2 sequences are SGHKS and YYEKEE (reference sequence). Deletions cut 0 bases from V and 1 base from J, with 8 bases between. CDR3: CASSLGGRSYEQYF. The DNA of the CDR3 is TGTGCCAGCAGCTTGGGAGGCAGATCCTACGAGCAGTACTTC.

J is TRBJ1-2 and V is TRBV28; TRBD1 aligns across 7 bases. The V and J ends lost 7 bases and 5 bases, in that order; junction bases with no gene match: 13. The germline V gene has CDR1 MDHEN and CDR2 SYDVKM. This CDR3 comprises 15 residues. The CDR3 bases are TGTGCCAGCATCAACCAACAGGGGAGTGGATATGGCTACACCTTC. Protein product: CASINQQGSGYGYTF.

The chain's CDR3 is CAWSSGHMDSPLHF. The CDR3 nucleotides are TGTGCCTGGAGTTCTGGCCACATGGATTCACCCCTCCACTTT. This chain joins TRBV30 and TRBJ1-6; D unclear. Per germline, CDR1 GTSNPN and CDR2 SVGIG (reference sequence). The V and J ends lost 2 bases and 8 bases respectively, with 13 bases between them. This CDR3 spans 14 amino acids.

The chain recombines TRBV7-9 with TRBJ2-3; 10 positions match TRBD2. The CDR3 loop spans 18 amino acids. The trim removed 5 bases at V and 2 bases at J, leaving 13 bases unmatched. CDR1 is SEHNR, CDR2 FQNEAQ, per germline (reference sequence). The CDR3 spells CASSPASGSVEFTDTQYF. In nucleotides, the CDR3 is TGTGCCAGCAGCCCGGCTAGCGGGAGTGTGGAATTCACAGATACGCAGTATTTT.

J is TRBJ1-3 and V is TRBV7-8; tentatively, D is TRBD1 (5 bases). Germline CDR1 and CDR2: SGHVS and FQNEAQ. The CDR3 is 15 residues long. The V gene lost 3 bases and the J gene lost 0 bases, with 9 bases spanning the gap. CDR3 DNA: TGTGCCAGCAGCTTGGGGGGGACCTCTGGAAACACCATATATTTT. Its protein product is CASSLGGTSGNTIYF. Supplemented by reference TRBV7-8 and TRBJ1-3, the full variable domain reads GAGVSQSPRYKVAKRGQDVALRCDPISGHVSLFWYQQALGQGPEFLTYFQNEAQLDKSGLPSDRFFAERPEGSVSTLKIQRTQQEDSAVYLCASSLGGTSGNTIYFGEGSWLTVV.

The CDR3 DNA sequence: TGTGCCAGCAGTGAAGCGCTTGAGGGTTCCTACAATGAGCAGTTCTTC. It translates to CASSEALEGSYNEQFF. The genes are TRBV2 and TRBJ2-1, with D possibly being TRBD2 (5 bases). Germline V gene sequence: CDR1 SNHLY, CDR2 FYNNEI. V lost 0 bases to trimming and J lost 1 base, with 10 bases between them. The CDR3 spans 16 residues.

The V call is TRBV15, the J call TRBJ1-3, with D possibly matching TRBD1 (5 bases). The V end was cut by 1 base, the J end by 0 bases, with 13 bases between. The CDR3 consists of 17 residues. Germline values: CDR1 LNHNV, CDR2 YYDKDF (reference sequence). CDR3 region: CATSRGGTSHSGNTIYF. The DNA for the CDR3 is TGTGCCACCAGCAGAGGAGGGACCAGCCACTCTGGAAACACCATATATTTT.

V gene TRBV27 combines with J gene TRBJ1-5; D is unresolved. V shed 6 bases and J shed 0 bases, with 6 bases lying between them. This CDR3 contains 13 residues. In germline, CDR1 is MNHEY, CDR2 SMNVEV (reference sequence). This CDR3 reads CASSVTSNQPQHF. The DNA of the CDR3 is TGTGCCAGCAGCGTAACTAGCAATCAGCCCCAGCATTTT.

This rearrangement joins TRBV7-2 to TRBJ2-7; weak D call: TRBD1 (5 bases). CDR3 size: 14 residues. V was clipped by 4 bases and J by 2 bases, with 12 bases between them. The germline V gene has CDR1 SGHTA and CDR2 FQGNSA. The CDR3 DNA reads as TGTGCCAGCAGCTACCAGGGTAAAACCTACGAGCAGTACTTC. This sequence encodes CASSYQGKTYEQYF.

This CDR3 is CAGFRRSGLRDGNTIYF. CDR3 DNA: TGTGCCGGGTTCCGACGGTCAGGTCTAAGGGATGGAAACACCATATATTTT. This chain uses TRBV2 with TRBJ1-3; D is uncertain. V was pared by 11 bases and J by 3 bases, with 26 bases between. Germline V CDR1 and CDR2: SNHLY, FYNNEI. This CDR3 has 17 residues.

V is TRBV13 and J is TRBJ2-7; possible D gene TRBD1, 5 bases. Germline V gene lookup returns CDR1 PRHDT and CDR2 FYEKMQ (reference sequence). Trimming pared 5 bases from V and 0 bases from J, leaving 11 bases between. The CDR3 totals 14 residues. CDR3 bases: TGTGCCAGCAGCCTCCAGGGCGTCTCCTACGAGCAGTACTTC. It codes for CASSLQGVSYEQYF. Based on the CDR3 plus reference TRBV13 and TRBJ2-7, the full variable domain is AAGVIQSPRHLIKEKRETATLKCYPIPRHDTVYWYQQGPGQDPQFLISFYEKMQSDKGSIPDRFSAQQFSDYHSELNMSSLELGDSALYFCASSLQGVSYEQYFGPGTRLTVT.

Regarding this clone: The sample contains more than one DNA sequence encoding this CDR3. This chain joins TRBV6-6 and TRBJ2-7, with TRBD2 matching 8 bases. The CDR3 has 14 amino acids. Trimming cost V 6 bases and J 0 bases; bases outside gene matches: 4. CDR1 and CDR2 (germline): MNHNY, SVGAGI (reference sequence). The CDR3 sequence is CASSTSGGSYEQYF. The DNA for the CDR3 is TGTGCCAGCAGCACAAGCGGGGGCTCCTACGAGCAGTACTTC.

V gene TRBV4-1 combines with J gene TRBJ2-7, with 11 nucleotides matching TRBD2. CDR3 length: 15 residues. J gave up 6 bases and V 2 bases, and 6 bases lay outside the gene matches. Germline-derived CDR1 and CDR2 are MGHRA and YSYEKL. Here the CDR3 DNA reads TGCGCCAGCAGCCAATTAGCGGGAGGGAGCTTCGAGCAGTACTTC. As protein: CASSQLAGGSFEQYF.

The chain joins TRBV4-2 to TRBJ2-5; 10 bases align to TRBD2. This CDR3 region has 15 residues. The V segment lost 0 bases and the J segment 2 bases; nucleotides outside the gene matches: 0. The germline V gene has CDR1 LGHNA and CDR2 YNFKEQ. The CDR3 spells CASSQETSGQETQYF. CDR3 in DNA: TGTGCCAGCAGCCAAGAGACTAGCGGGCAAGAGACCCAGTACTTC.

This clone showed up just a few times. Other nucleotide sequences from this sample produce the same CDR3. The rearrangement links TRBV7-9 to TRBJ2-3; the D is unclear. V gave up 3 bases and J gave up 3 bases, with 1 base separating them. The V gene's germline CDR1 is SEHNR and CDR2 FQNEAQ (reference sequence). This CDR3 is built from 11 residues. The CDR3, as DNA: TGTGCCAGCAGCTTTACAGATACGCAGTATTTT. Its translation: CASSFTDTQYF.

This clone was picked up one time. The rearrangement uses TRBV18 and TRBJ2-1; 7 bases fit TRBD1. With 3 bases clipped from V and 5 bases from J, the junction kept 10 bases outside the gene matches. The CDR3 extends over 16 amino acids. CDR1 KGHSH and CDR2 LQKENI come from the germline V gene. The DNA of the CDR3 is TGTGCCAGCTCACCCTACGCTCGGACAGGTGACAATGAGCAGTTCTTC. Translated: CASSPYARTGDNEQFF.

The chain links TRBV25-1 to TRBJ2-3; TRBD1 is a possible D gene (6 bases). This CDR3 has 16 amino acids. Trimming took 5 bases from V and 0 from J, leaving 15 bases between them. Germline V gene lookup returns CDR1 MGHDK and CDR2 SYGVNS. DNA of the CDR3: TGTGCCAGCAGTCGGGCAGGGGCTAGTAGCACAGATACGCAGTATTTT. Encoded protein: CASSRAGASSTDTQYF.

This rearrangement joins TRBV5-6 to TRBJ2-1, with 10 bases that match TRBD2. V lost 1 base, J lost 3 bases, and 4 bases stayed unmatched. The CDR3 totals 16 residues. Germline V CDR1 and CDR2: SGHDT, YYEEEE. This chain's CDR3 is CASSLRTSGNYNEQFF. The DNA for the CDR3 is TGTGCCAGCAGCTTGAGGACTAGCGGAAACTACAATGAGCAGTTCTTC.

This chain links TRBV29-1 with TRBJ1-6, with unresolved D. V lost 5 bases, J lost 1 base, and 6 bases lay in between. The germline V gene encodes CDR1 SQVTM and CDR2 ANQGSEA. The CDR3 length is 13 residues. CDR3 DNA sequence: TGCAGCGTTCGTGAATCCTATAATTCACCCCTCCACTTT. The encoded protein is CSVRESYNSPLHF. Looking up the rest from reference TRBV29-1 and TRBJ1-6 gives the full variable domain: SAVISQKPSRDICQRGTSLTIQCQVDSQVTMMFWYRQQPGQSLTLIATANQGSEATYESGFVIDKFPISRPNLTFSTLTVSNMSPEDSSIYLCSVRESYNSPLHFGNGTRLTVT.